This T cell receptor (beta chain) was profiled in a study of control samples from healthy donors and cancer patients. Germline lookup yields CDR1 MNHEY and CDR2 SVGAGI. V lost 5 bases to trimming and J lost 5 bases; unmatched junction nucleotides: 5. The CDR3 spans 13 residues. Sequenced by immunoSEQ multiplex PCR; TCRdb stores in-frame clones only, minus some. The repertoire holds 90,000 to 130,000 clones, with 70% to 85% as singletons. The chain links TRBV6-5 to TRBJ1-1; TRBD1 agrees at 7 bases. The sequence was obtained from a young man in good health. The sequenced material came from blood. For the CDR3, the DNA is TGTGCCAGCAGTCCTCAGGGGGTTACTGAAGCTTTCTTT. Amino acids: CASSPQGVTEAFF.